These 23 T cell receptor beta chains were all obtained from the same sample, sequenced in a study of shared clonotypes between healthy human individuals. Data came from immunoSEQ multiplex PCR; TCRdb stores just in-frame clones and leaves some out. The sample shows around 430,000 clones, more than 75% of them seen only once. The sample taken for sequencing was PBMCs. The receptors shown here come from a woman in her forties in good health. Some clones in this sample may be carry-over from other donors' samples.

V usage is TRBV18 and J usage is TRBJ1-1, with 8 bases that match TRBD1. The CDR3 covers 15 residues. V lost 3 bases to trimming and J lost 1 base; unmatched junction nucleotides: 4. CDR1 and CDR2 (germline): KGHSH, LQKENI. CDR3 amino acids: CASSPRGLQNTEAFF. For the CDR3, the DNA is TGTGCCAGCTCACCCAGGGGGCTCCAGAACACTGAAGCTTTCTTT.

This sequence joins TRBV20-1 and TRBJ2-1; the D is unclear. Trimming removed 3 bases at V and 10 bases at J, with 10 bases between. Germline-derived CDR1 and CDR2 are DFQATT and SNEGSKA (reference sequence). This CDR3 comprises 11 residues. DNA of the CDR3: TGCAGTGCTAGGGTCCCGGACGAGCAGTTCTTC. Its translation: CSARVPDEQFF.

The chain joins TRBV18 to TRBJ2-2; 8 bases fit TRBD1. Germline V gives CDR1 KGHSH, CDR2 LQKENI. V shed 4 bases and J 3 bases; nucleotides not matched to a gene: 1. The CDR3 has 14 residues. The DNA of the CDR3 is TGTGCCAGCTCACAGGACAGGGACACCGGGGAGCTGTTTTTT. Its translation: CASSQDRDTGELFF.

The chain couples TRBV28 to TRBJ2-3; 7 bases fit TRBD2. V was pared by 2 bases and J by 2 bases, with 4 bases of the junction left unmatched. The CDR3 sequence is 15 residues long. The germline V gene encodes CDR1 MDHEN and CDR2 SYDVKM. CDR3: CASSLRLAATDTQYF. CDR3 in DNA: TGTGCCAGCAGTTTAAGGCTAGCGGCCACAGATACGCAGTATTTT.

This clone has a handful of counts. This chain links TRBV19 with TRBJ1-5; TRBD1 matches at 8 bases. This CDR3 is built from 14 residues. With 6 bases clipped from V and 5 bases from J, the junction kept 6 bases outside the gene matches. In germline, CDR1 is LNHDA, CDR2 SQIVND (reference sequence). CDR3 in DNA: TGTGCCAGTAGCGGACAGGGAATCCATCAGCCCCAGCATTTT. This translates into CASSGQGIHQPQHF.

This clone came up a few times. The genes are TRBV28 and TRBJ2-1; no reliable D call. Germline V CDR1 and CDR2: MDHEN, SYDVKM. Trimming removed 4 bases at V and 6 bases at J, with 16 bases between. There are 15 residues in the CDR3. This CDR3 is CASSSGPQTFNEQFF. DNA for the CDR3: TGTGCCAGCAGTTCCGGACCCCAGACTTTCAATGAGCAGTTCTTC. Full variable domain (remainder filled in from reference TRBV28 and TRBJ2-1): DVKVTQSSRYLVKRTGEKVFLECVQDMDHENMFWYRQDPGLGLRLIYFSYDVKMKEKGDIPEGYSVSREKKERFSLILESASTNQTSMYLCASSSGPQTFNEQFFGPGTRLTVL.

The CDR3, as DNA: TGTGCCAGCAGTTGGACTAGCAAGGGAGAGACCCAGTACTTC. This translates into CASSWTSKGETQYF. This chain joins TRBV6-5 and TRBJ2-5; TRBD2 agrees at 8 bases. This CDR3 has 14 amino acids. Germline V gene sequence: CDR1 MNHEY, CDR2 SVGAGI. After removal of 4 bases from V and 4 bases from J, the junction contained 5 bases not matched to a gene.

The J gene is TRBJ2-5, the V gene TRBV1; TRBD2, the table's D call, lacks a check against the DNA. TRBV1 is given as a pseudogene. The CDR3 totals 22 residues. CDR3 protein: CTSSQVGTGLAGLRTGWETQYF. The CDR3 DNA is TGCACCAGCAGCCAAGTCGGGACTGGACTAGCGGGACTTCGAACAGGGTGGGAGACCCAGTACTTC.

The V gene is TRBV5-4, the J gene TRBJ2-7, with D uncertain. This CDR3 is built from 14 residues. Germline CDR1 SGHNT, CDR2 YYREEE (reference sequence). Trimming removed 0 bases from V and 0 bases from J, with 7 bases in between. DNA of the CDR3: TGTGCCAGCAGCTTGGAACCTTCCTCCTACGAGCAGTACTTC. This codes for CASSLEPSSYEQYF.

The sample holds many counts of this clone. The gene calls are TRBV7-3 and TRBJ1-1; maybe TRBD1 (6 bases). Germline CDR1 reads SGHTA; CDR2 reads FQGTGA. V lost 5 bases, J lost 0 bases, and 13 bases lay in between. The CDR3 consists of 15 residues. The CDR3 nucleotides read TGTGCCAGCAGCCCTTCGGGGGGCCTGAACACTGAAGCTTTCTTT. Encoded protein: CASSPSGGLNTEAFF.

The genes are TRBV10-3 and TRBJ2-3; D ambiguous. Germline V lookup: CDR1 ENHRY, CDR2 SYGVKD. Trimming took 3 bases from V and 3 from J, leaving 10 bases between them. CDR3 length equals 14 residues. CDR3 amino acids: CAISDPRMTDTQYF. The CDR3 DNA follows: TGTGCCATCAGTGACCCTAGGATGACAGATACGCAGTATTTT.

This clone was recorded once. The chain has TRBV10-3 and TRBJ1-1; possibly TRBD1 for D (5 bases). CDR1 is ENHRY and CDR2 is SYGVKD in the germline V gene. V lost 6 bases and J lost 5, with 19 bases in between. The CDR3 is 15 residues long. CDR3 loop: CAISPGQDGRTEAFF. In nucleotides, the CDR3 is TGTGCCATCAGCCCTGGACAAGACGGTCGGACTGAAGCTTTCTTT.

The rearrangement links TRBV7-9 to TRBJ1-2, with D hard to call. This CDR3 is 11 amino acids long. Deletions cut 2 bases from V and 6 bases from J, with 4 bases between. Germline V gene lookup returns CDR1 SEHNR and CDR2 FQNEAQ (reference sequence). The CDR3 DNA sequence: TGTGCCAGCAGCTTAAGGGATGGCTACACCTTC. Translation: CASSLRDGYTF.

V gene TRBV6-1 combines with J gene TRBJ2-7, with TRBD1 matching 8 bases. This CDR3 has 14 residues. Germline V gene data show CDR1 as MNHNS and CDR2 as SASEGT. V was clipped by 11 bases and J by 2 bases; unmatched bases: 11. The CDR3 reads CAGATGQDPYEQYF. Here the CDR3 DNA reads TGTGCCGGCGCGACGGGACAGGACCCCTACGAGCAGTACTTC.

CDR3 sequence reads: CASRYSGTTYEQYF. CDR3 coding DNA: TGTGCCAGCCGGTATAGCGGGACCACCTACGAGCAGTACTTC. This chain joins TRBV27 and TRBJ2-7, with TRBD2 matching 8 bases. The CDR3 spans 14 residues. Germline trimming cut 8 bases from V and 2 bases from J; bases unmatched to any gene: 8. Germline values: CDR1 MNHEY, CDR2 SMNVEV (reference sequence).

This clone was seen a single time. The chain has TRBV25-1 and TRBJ2-1; D remains unclear. Looked up from germline, CDR1 is MGHDK and CDR2 is SYGVNS. This CDR3 region has 16 residues. The V gene lost 8 bases and the J gene lost 0 bases, with 17 bases spanning the gap. Here the CDR3 reads CASSGPGRSSYNEQFF. CDR3 DNA: TGTGCCAGCTCGGGTCCTGGACGCAGCTCCTACAATGAGCAGTTCTTC.

The chain links TRBV2 to TRBJ2-1; D might be TRBD2 (6 bases). Germline CDR1 is SNHLY and CDR2 is FYNNEI. The CDR3 contains 15 residues. V shed 7 bases and J shed 5 bases, with 18 bases lying between them. The CDR3 loop is CASKQEGVWNNEQFF. CDR3 coding DNA: TGTGCCAGCAAGCAGGAGGGTGTCTGGAACAATGAGCAGTTCTTC.

The J gene is TRBJ1-2, the V gene TRBV18, with 7 bases identical to TRBD1. This CDR3 is built from 15 residues. Trimming removed 4 bases from V and 1 base from J; junction bases left unmatched: 6. Germline V gives CDR1 KGHSH, CDR2 LQKENI. The CDR3 loop reads CASSQEGALNYGYTF. The CDR3, as DNA: TGTGCCAGCTCACAGGAGGGGGCCCTTAACTATGGCTACACCTTC.

This chain uses TRBV7-9 with TRBJ2-7; 8 bases are shared with TRBD1. V shed 5 bases, J shed 2 bases, and the junction held 8 bases outside the gene matches. The CDR3 is 15 residues long. Germline assignment: CDR1 SEHNR and CDR2 FQNEAQ (reference sequence). CDR3 sequence reads: CASSRRDRSPYEQYF. The CDR3 DNA reads as TGTGCCAGCAGCCGCAGGGACAGGTCCCCCTACGAGCAGTACTTC.

This clone was observed a single time. This sample also contains other DNA sequences that code for the same CDR3. The rearrangement links TRBV7-9 to TRBJ2-3, with no clear D. The V gene lost 0 bases and the J gene lost 0 bases, with 4 bases spanning the gap. The CDR3 is 14 amino acids. Germline V gene lookup returns CDR1 SEHNR and CDR2 FQNEAQ (reference sequence). CDR3 amino acids: CASSLAGSTDTQYF. For the CDR3, the DNA is TGTGCCAGCAGCTTAGCGGGAAGCACAGATACGCAGTATTTT.

The chain links TRBV7-8 to TRBJ2-5; D is unclear. Germline values: CDR1 SGHVS, CDR2 FQNEAQ. V gave up 5 bases and J gave up 1 base, with 5 bases separating them. The CDR3 length is 12 residues. CDR3 sequence: CASSRSQETQYF. CDR3 coding DNA: TGTGCCAGCAGCAGGAGCCAAGAGACCCAGTACTTC. The entire variable domain, with the rest obtained from reference TRBV7-8 and TRBJ2-5, is as follows: GAGVSQSPRYKVAKRGQDVALRCDPISGHVSLFWYQQALGQGPEFLTYFQNEAQLDKSGLPSDRFFAERPEGSVSTLKIQRTQQEDSAVYLCASSRSQETQYFGPGTRLLVL.

This clone has just one count. The chain recombines TRBV7-8 with TRBJ1-2; 7 positions agree with TRBD1. This CDR3 is built from 14 residues. Trimming took 5 bases from V and 10 from J; bases not matched to a gene: 13. Germline-derived CDR1 and CDR2 are SGHVS and FQNEAQ. The chain's CDR3 is CASSQIQGRGFYTF. The CDR3 DNA is TGTGCCAGCAGCCAAATACAGGGGCGGGGTTTCTACACCTTC.

J is TRBJ2-2 and V is TRBV29-1; perhaps D is TRBD1 or TRBD2 (6 bases each). The ends were cut back, 7 bases at V and 7 bases at J, with 13 bases in the middle. The CDR3 has 12 residues. The germline CDR1 and CDR2 sequences are SQVTM and ANQGSEA. In DNA, the CDR3 is TGCAGCGCCGTGGGGGGCATCGGGGAGCTGTTTTTT. It translates to CSAVGGIGELFF.